The TCR beta chain described here comes from a study of blood T cell repertoires in COVID-19 (dated by TCRdb to about 2020). Background on the whole study: Samples covering the acute and convalescent phases of COVID-19 were provided by collaborators in the United States, Italy and Spain. The prospective study material was composed of cDNA or gDNA derived from T cells, B-cell-depleted T cells, or PBMCs. Deeply sampled blood TCRbeta repertoires from subjects exposed to, actively infected with, or recovered from COVID-19 were included in the dataset. The repertoires were made available in a free public database intended to serve as a resource for research on the immune response to SARS-CoV-2. Samples were obtained from the ongoing ImmuneRACE study (first 160 participants) and from 1,000 to 1,500 subjects provided by 6 global collaborators. Nearly every sample came with metadata listing a de-identified subject ID, COVID-19 status, age in years and sex. HLA class I and class II types, where available, came from metadata supplied by the sample provider rather than from assay-based typing. Study-wide findings and limitations: The quantity of clinical and demographic metadata differed by source and by participant and was supplied without curation.

V is shortened by 7 bases, J by 3 bases, and the region joining them spans 19 bases. Sequences SGHNT (CDR1) and YYREEE (CDR2) are obtained from the germline V gene (reference sequence). Its CDR3 holds 15 amino acids, cysteine through phenylalanine. Here the CDR3 DNA is all that survives: 45 bases in frame from base 1. A remark on this clone: Its antigen has not been determined. No much larger clonotype is one base removed from it; base qualities were not supplied.

The immunoSEQ Assay, a bias-controlled multiplex PCR, was used to amplify TCRbeta CDR3 regions from genomic DNA. The original methods were these. The number of nucleated cells in each sample was estimated from the amplification of reference gene primers within the assay. To quantify the absolute abundance of each unique TCRbeta CDR3 rearrangement, sequence reads were collapsed and filtered. Productive Simpson clonality was computed per sample as the square root of Simpson's diversity index over productive rearrangements. Sourced from immuneACCESS, this table was stored by TCRdb with only in-frame sequences that have V and J called. A share of the clones is absent; for the studies checked, an unresolved V gene accounts for under half, and the remainder has no known explanation. V, J and clone size are taken as reported in that table, and D and trimming were inferred from the DNA itself. Present in this sample are roughly 100,000 clones, about three quarters of which were seen just once. The ten most abundant clones make up around 6.2% of the sample.

At one collaborating source in Seattle, patients were enrolled during active infection and were followed longitudinally through the course of disease. Collaborating institutions collected whole blood in K2EDTA tubes following their own protocols. For TCRbeta analysis, collaborators shipped samples in one of three forms: frozen whole blood, isolated PBMCs, or DNA extracted from either of those sample types. Sequencing was done on a sample of peripheral blood. The sequence was obtained from a man of 80 years or more with COVID-19, enrolled during active disease. This chain is built from TRBV5-4 and TRBJ2-5; TRBD2 is perhaps the D gene, given 6 matching bases. The nucleotide sequence reads as follows: TGTGCCAGCGGCCTAATAGGGACTGCCGAAGAGACCCAGTACTTC. It is translated as CASGLIGTAEETQYF.